The entry that follows covers one TCR beta chain sequence. Which antigen it targets is not known. One base away there is no much larger clone; base qualities are not given. The trial excluded patients who had a history of autoimmune disease or who were on systemic immunosuppression. Peripheral blood for TCR sequencing was drawn from every dose cohort at baseline, at cycle 4 day 1 and at cycle 7 day 1. Samples came from an open-label, multicenter, first-in-human phase I dose-escalation trial of ivuxolimab. Adults with locally advanced or metastatic head and neck squamous cell, hepatocellular, melanoma or renal cell carcinoma were enrolled in the trial. CD4+ and CD8+ T cells were sorted separately from peripheral blood before TCR sequencing. CDR1 is given as LNHNV and CDR2 as YYDKDF, both from the germline V gene (reference sequence). From the cysteine up to the phenylalanine, the CDR3 has a length of 16 residues. Just the 48-base CDR3 DNA is kept, in frame starting at base 1. V drops 0 bases and J drops 6 bases, leaving 17 bases in between.

This record comes from a study of OX40 agonist ivuxolimab in advanced cancers. Background on the whole study: Ivuxolimab was a fully human IgG2 agonistic monoclonal antibody targeting the costimulatory receptor OX40 (CD134). The paper reports the monotherapy dose-escalation portion (N of about 50 patients) of the phase I ivuxolimab trial. Peripheral TCRbeta sequencing aimed to test whether ivuxolimab altered TCR sequence diversity and caused clonal T-cell expansion. Intravenous ivuxolimab was administered to patients every 2 weeks at six dose levels: 0.01, 0.1, 0.3, 1.5, 3 and 10 mg/kg. Partial responses were achieved by three dose-escalation patients, of whom one had hepatocellular carcinoma and two had cutaneous melanoma. Of the approximately 54 dose-escalation patients, hepatocellular carcinoma was present in approximately 20, melanoma in roughly 15, renal cell carcinoma in 9 and head and neck cancer in 9. A male proportion of under 85% and a mean age of roughly 55 years, ranging from about 20 to 80, were recorded for the dose-escalation cohort. Patients were allowed to have had prior anti-PD-1, anti-PD-L1 or anti-CTLA-4 therapy, and approximately 37% of the dose-escalation patients had been treated with checkpoint inhibitors. General study outcomes and caveats: Clonal expansion of both CD4+ and CD8+ blood T cells was observed from baseline to week 6 at doses 0.1 to 3.0 mg/kg. Which antigens the clonally expanded peripheral T cells were specific for was not determined. Low levels of normalized T-cell clonal expansion were also seen in some patients who did not respond. After ivuxolimab, more expanded clones were found on average in CD8+ T cells than in CD4+ T cells. In the 0.1-3.0 mg/kg groups, partial responders had among the lowest normalized peripheral clonal expansion, particularly in CD8+ T cells.

Genomic DNA was extracted from sorted cells for sequencing of the TCRbeta CDR3 region. The immunoSEQ Assay was used to sequence the TCRbeta CDR3 regions. In its TCRdb copy, this immuneACCESS table keeps in-frame sequences only and misses some clones. Where compared with another copy, unresolved V genes explain less than half of these, and the others have no known cause. For this sample there are 150,000 to 180,000 clones; 94% appear just once. The ten largest clones take up approximately 0.32% of the sample. The receptor's source is an adult with an advanced solid tumor such as melanoma, head and neck, liver or kidney cancer. The sequenced sample was CD4+ or CD8+ T cells sorted from blood, obtained in a trial of the OX40 agonist ivuxolimab. This chain joins TRBV15 to TRBJ1-1; a weak D assignment points to TRBD1 (5 bases agree). The CDR3 loop reads CATSREPRGLGAEAFF. The DNA sequence reads TGTGCCACCAGCAGAGAGCCGCGGGGACTAGGCGCTGAAGCTTTCTTT.